This TCR beta chain was identified during a study of siplizumab effects on memory and regulatory T cells. The repertoire was sequenced with immunoSEQ multiplex PCR; TCRdb's copy has only in-frame clones and lacks some. The top ten clones hold around 1% of a sample with 55,000 to 65,000 clones, around 97% of them seen once. CDR3 length: 17 residues. Germline values: CDR1 MNHEY, CDR2 SMNVEV (reference sequence). Deletions cut 2 bases from V and 0 bases from J, with 17 bases between. About this clone itself: Its target is unknown.

Study conclusions and caveats: About 75-95% of proliferating CD4+ or CD8+ clones had no assignable naive or memory phenotype. Left unconfirmed was the suppressive function of proliferating Tregs from siplizumab cultures. Significant reduction of alloreactive sequences traceable to unstimulated CD4+ memory cells was observed with siplizumab. Mappable alloreactive CD4+ clones came from Treg cells 68.8% of the time on average with siplizumab, against roughly 29% in controls.

The sequence was obtained from a human donor in good health. The chain carries TRBV27 and TRBJ2-7; D is unresolved. The sample taken for sequencing was naive CD8+ T cells sorted from blood. CDR3 in DNA: TGTGCCAGCAGTTTAAATCCCCCGGACCTTAGCTCCTACGAGCAGTACTTC. Its translation: CASSLNPPDLSSYEQYF.